The rows below give T cell receptor beta chains drawn from one sample of a study of blood T cell repertoires in COVID-19. The assay was immunoSEQ multiplex PCR, and TCRdb's table has in-frame clones only and misses some. The repertoire holds over 250,000 clones, with roughly nine tenths as singletons. Material for sequencing was PBMCs or T cells enriched from blood (not recorded which). The source is a woman between 18 and 29 years old who had recovered from COVID-19. The CDR3 runs from the conserved cysteine through the conserved F or W. Fields, in order: clone size, D gene, J gene, V gene, CDR3 DNA, CDR3 protein. The D gene is left open where the match is weak. Not every row has a clone size; where given, it reads once, few, many or a size class.

>NA|NA|TRBJ1-4|TRBV9
TGTGCCAGCAGCGTAGACCCCAGGGCGACTAATGAAAAACTGTTTTTT
CASSVDPRATNEKLFF
>NA|NA|TRBJ1-2|TRBV30
TGTGCCTGGTACGGGTATGGCTACACCTTC
CAWYGYGYTF
>NA|TRBD2|TRBJ2-7|TRBV5-1
TGCGCCAGCAGCTTGGCCAAACTAGCGGGAATGTCCTACGAGCAGTACTTC
CASSLAKLAGMSYEQYF
>NA|TRBD2|TRBJ2-3|TRBV7-6
TGTGCCAGCAGCTCCCCGGACGGGGAGGGCCGTGATACGCGGTATTTT
CASSSPDGEGRDTRYF
>NA|TRBD1|TRBJ1-2|TRBV7-9
TGTGCCAGCAGCTCCTGGGACAGGCCAAATGGCTACACCTTC
CASSSWDRPNGYTF
>NA|TRBD2|TRBJ2-7|TRBV18
TGTGCCAGCTCACCAAATCCTAGCGGGAGCTCCTACGAGCAGTACTTC
CASSPNPSGSSYEQYF
>NA|TRBD1|TRBJ2-2|TRBV28
TGTGCCAGCAGTTTTTCCCAGGGGGTTCCCGGGGAGCTGTTTTTT
CASSFSQGVPGELFF
>few|TRBD2|TRBJ2-3|TRBV7-8
TGTGCCAGCAGCCTCACTACTAGCGGCCGAAATACGCAGTATTTT
CASSLTTSGRNTQYF
>NA|NA|TRBJ2-1|TRBV28
TGTGCCAGCAGTTTGAGTCTAGCTAGAAACAATGAGCAGTTCTTC
CASSLSLARNNEQFF
>NA|TRBD2|TRBJ2-7|TRBV29-1
TGCAGCGTTGCCCCTAGCGGGGGCTACGAGCAGTACTTC
CSVAPSGGYEQYF
>once|NA|TRBJ1-1|TRBV4-1
TGCGCCAGCAGCCAAGATAGGCGAAAGGGAGCGATGAACACTGAAGCTTTCTTT
CASSQDRRKGAMNTEAFF
>few|TRBD1|TRBJ1-1|TRBV29-1
TGCAGCGCTACGGGACAGCGGGACACTGAAGCTTTCTTT
CSATGQRDTEAFF
>NA|NA|TRBJ1-3|TRBV4-3
TGCGCCAGCAGCCAGGGAGGAGGGTCTGGAAACACCATATATTTT
CASSQGGGSGNTIYF
>NA|TRBD1|TRBJ2-3|TRBV27
TGTGCCAGCAGTTCGCTTTTGAGGACAGGGCCAGATACGCAGTATTTT
CASSSLLRTGPDTQYF
>NA|TRBD1|TRBJ1-6|TRBV7-2
TGTGCCAGCAGCCGTGACCTGACAGGGACCTATAATTCACCCCTCCACTTT
CASSRDLTGTYNSPLHF
>NA|TRBD1|TRBJ1-4|TRBV6-5
TGTGCCAGCAGGCAGGGGGACCCGAATGAAAAACTGTTTTTT
CASRQGDPNEKLFF
>NA|TRBD1|TRBJ2-7|TRBV10-1
TGCGCCAGCAGCGGCGGACAGGTCTACGAGCAGTACTTC
CASSGGQVYEQYF
>NA|TRBD2|TRBJ2-2|TRBV6-8
TGTGCCAGCAGTGGACTAGCGGGAGACACCGGGGAGCTGTTTTTT
CASSGLAGDTGELFF
>NA|NA|TRBJ2-1|TRBV6-4
TGTGCCAGCAGCCCAAGACACGCGTCCTACAATGAGCAGTTCTTC
CASSPRHASYNEQFF
>NA|TRBD1|TRBJ1-1|TRBV10-3
TGTGCCATCAGGCAGGGGGCTAACACTGAAGCTTTCTTT
CAIRQGANTEAFF
>NA|TRBD1|TRBJ1-1|TRBV12-5
TGTGCTAGTGGTTTGAGGACAGGGAAGGATTGGACTGAAGCTTTCTTT
CASGLRTGKDWTEAFF
>NA|NA|TRBJ2-1|TRBV18
TGTGCCAGCTCACCCCAAGGGGCAGGGGATTCCTACAATGAGCAGTTCTTC
CASSPQGAGDSYNEQFF
>NA|NA|TRBJ1-2|TRBV30
TGTGCCTGGAGTGTAGGACAGCCGGGCTACACCTTC
CAWSVGQPGYTF
>NA|NA|TRBJ2-1|TRBV6-4
TGTGCCAGCAGTGACCTTTTCCGCGGCAATGAGCAGTTCTTC
CASSDLFRGNEQFF
>NA|TRBD2|TRBJ2-7|TRBV29-1
TGCAGCGCCCTGGCTAGCGGGAGTTACGAGCAGTACTTC
CSALASGSYEQYF
>NA|NA|TRBJ1-4|TRBV15
TGTGCCACCAGCATCGCGGGGCGCTCTAATGAAAAACTGTTTTTT
CATSIAGRSNEKLFF
>NA|TRBD2|TRBJ2-3|TRBV9
TGTGCCAGCAGCACTGGGACTAGCGGGTACCACACAGATACGCAGTATTTT
CASSTGTSGYHTDTQYF
>NA|TRBD2|TRBJ2-1|TRBV19
TGTGCCAGTAGGAGGACTAGCGGATACAATGAGCAGTTCTTC
CASRRTSGYNEQFF
>NA|NA|TRBJ1-1|TRBV27
TGTGCCAGCAGTCTAGGACACATGAACACTGAAGCTTTCTTT
CASSLGHMNTEAFF
>NA|NA|TRBJ1-5|TRBV10-3
TGTGCCATCAGTGAGTCCGAGAATCAGCCCCAGCATTTT
CAISESENQPQHF
>NA|NA|TRBJ1-6|TRBV7-9
TGTGCCAGCAGCCTTAAAGGGGATAGATCGGGGGATTCACCCCTCCACTTT
CASSLKGDRSGDSPLHF
>NA|NA|TRBJ1-2|TRBV24-1
TGTGCCACCACTGCCTTGTGGCAGTCCAACTATGGCTACACCTTC
CATTALWQSNYGYTF
>NA|NA|TRBJ1-2|TRBV2
TGTGCCAAACCCAAACAGGCCTCTCCAGCGGGCTACACCTTC
CAKPKQASPAGYTF
>NA|NA|TRBJ2-3|TRBV15
TGTGCCACCAGCCGGGTTTACACAGATACGCAGTATTTT
CATSRVYTDTQYF
>NA|NA|TRBJ2-1|TRBV13
TGTGCCAGCAGCACCCGACAATACAATGAGCAGTTCTTC
CASSTRQYNEQFF
>NA|NA|TRBJ1-1|TRBV6-5
TGTGCCAGCAGTTTGGGCCGGATGGGTGAAGCTTTCTTT
CASSLGRMGEAFF